Listed below are T cell receptor beta chains from one sample, sequenced in a study of control samples from healthy donors and cancer patients. The repertoire was sequenced with immunoSEQ multiplex PCR; TCRdb's copy has only in-frame clones and lacks some. The sample yields about 79,000 clones, 93% seen once. Material for sequencing was PBMCs. The receptors were sampled from a woman aged 40 to 50 with lung cancer. Both conserved end residues are part of each CDR3. The D gene is left open where the match is weak. Expanded clones get a size class; other rows say once, few or many, or leave the size out.

V	J	size	D	DNA	CDR3
TRBV30	TRBJ1-1	NA	NA	TGTGCCTGGAGGGGTCGCTTCGGGGAAGCTTTCTTT	CAWRGRFGEAFF
TRBV3-1/TRBV3-2	TRBJ2-1	NA	TRBD2	TGTGCCAGCAGCATGGGACTAGCGAGTGAGCAGTTCTTC	CASSMGLASEQFF
TRBV27	TRBJ2-3	NA	NA	TGTGCCAGCAGTTTCGGTGCACGTACATATACGCAGTATTTT	CASSFGARTYTQYF
TRBV28	TRBJ1-2	NA	NA	TGTGCCAGCGCACAGGGATACTATGGCTACACCTTC	CASAQGYYGYTF
TRBV19	TRBJ1-1	NA	NA	TGTGCCAGTAGTAAGGGATGGGGTGAAGCTTTCTTT	CASSKGWGEAFF
TRBV6-5	TRBJ1-5	NA	NA	TGTGCCAGCAGTTACTCGGTCTATAGCAATCAGCCCCAGCATTTT	CASSYSVYSNQPQHF
TRBV5-1	TRBJ2-3	NA	NA	TGCGCCAGCCGCCCACAGGTCGAAAGCACAGATACGCAGTATTTT	CASRPQVESTDTQYF
TRBV10-3	TRBJ2-7	NA	TRBD1	TGTGCCATCAGCCCGGCTTGGACAGGTGTTACCTACGAGCAGTACTTC	CAISPAWTGVTYEQYF
TRBV5-4	TRBJ2-1	once	TRBD2	TGTGCCAGCAGCCCGGACCTAGCGGGGGGGGCCTCCTACAATGAGCAGTTCTTC	CASSPDLAGGASYNEQFF
TRBV2	TRBJ1-5	NA	TRBD1	TGTGCCAGCTCCATCGACCGCCAGGGGGGTCAGCCCCAGCATTTT	CASSIDRQGGQPQHF
TRBV19	TRBJ1-1	NA	NA	TGTGCCAGTAGAGGCGCGGGGGGGCCGAACACTGAAGCTTTCTTT	CASRGAGGPNTEAFF
TRBV3-1/TRBV3-2	TRBJ1-1	NA	NA	TGTGCCAGCAGCACCCTGGGGGGAGACACTGAAGCTTTCTTT	CASSTLGGDTEAFF
TRBV11-1	TRBJ1-2	NA	TRBD1	TGTGCCAGCAGCTTGGGACAGCTGTTTGGCTACACCTTC	CASSLGQLFGYTF
TRBV5-4	TRBJ1-6	NA	NA	TGTGCCAGCAGCTTGGATGGGGTTTGGGATTCACCCCTCCACTTT	CASSLDGVWDSPLHF
TRBV4-1	TRBJ2-5	NA	TRBD2	TGCGCCAGCAGCACAAATGGCGGGGGGCAACAAGAGACCCAGTACTTC	CASSTNGGGQQETQYF
TRBV7-3	TRBJ2-2	NA	TRBD2	TGTGCCAGCAGCCTGACCGGGACTACTACTACCGGGGAGCTGTTTTTT	CASSLTGTTTTGELFF
TRBV5-1	TRBJ1-1	NA	TRBD1	TGCGCCAGCAGCTTGGGACCCGACAGGGACAACACTGAAGCTTTCTTT	CASSLGPDRDNTEAFF
TRBV14	TRBJ2-7	NA	NA	TGTGCCAGCGCCCTAGTCGGCTATCTCGAGCAGTACTTC	CASALVGYLEQYF
TRBV3-1/TRBV3-2	TRBJ2-4	NA	NA	TGTGCCAGCAGCCAAGACCCCAGGGGCATTCAGTACTTC	CASSQDPRGIQYF
TRBV28	TRBJ2-4	NA	TRBD1	TGTGCCAGCAGTTCCAGGACAGGGATGGGCAAAAACATTCAGTACTTC	CASSSRTGMGKNIQYF
TRBV5-1	TRBJ2-7	NA	TRBD1	TGCGCCAGCAGCCGGGACAGGGACGAGCAGTACTTC	CASSRDRDEQYF
TRBV5-1	TRBJ2-5	once	NA	TGCGCCAGCAGCTTGGCCTGGGGAGAGACCCAGTACTTC	CASSLAWGETQYF
TRBV7-9	TRBJ2-1	NA	NA	TGTGCCAGCGAGGTCAGCTCCTACAATGAGCAGTTCTTC	CASEVSSYNEQFF
TRBV27	TRBJ2-7	NA	NA	TGTGCCTCTCGGACGGGGACGGGCCAGGGCGAGCAGTACTTC	CASRTGTGQGEQYF
TRBV5-1	TRBJ1-5	NA	NA	TGCGCCAGCTTAAATCAGCCCCAGCATTTT	CASLNQPQHF
TRBV24-1	TRBJ2-1	NA	TRBD2	TGTGCCACCAGTGATTCCGGGGGGGCGTACAATGAGCAGTTCTTC	CATSDSGGAYNEQFF
TRBV30	TRBJ1-1	NA	TRBD1	TGTGCCTGGAGCTATACAGGGGGAAGGGCTGAAGCTTTCTTT	CAWSYTGGRAEAFF
TRBV25-1	TRBJ1-2	NA	NA	TGTGCCAGCAGGGGGCAGGGGCGCATCTATGGCTACACCTTC	CASRGQGRIYGYTF
TRBV14	TRBJ2-7	once	NA	TGTGCCAGCAGCCAGGGGACTCTCTACGAGCAGTACTTC	CASSQGTLYEQYF
TRBV5-1	TRBJ1-1	NA	NA	TGCGCCAGCAGCTTGGCCCTTTACGGACAACCGAACACTGAAGCTTTCTTT	CASSLALYGQPNTEAFF
TRBV6-5	TRBJ2-7	NA	NA	TGTGCCAGCAGTCAGGGGATCTCCTACGAGCAGTACTTC	CASSQGISYEQYF
TRBV29-1	TRBJ1-2	NA	NA	TGCAGCGTTGAAGAACAGTCTTGGGAGTACACCTTC	CSVEEQSWEYTF
TRBV9	TRBJ1-6	NA	NA	TGTGCCAGCAGCGCTGAAAGACTCTCCTATAATTCACCCCTCCACTTT	CASSAERLSYNSPLHF
TRBV6-1	TRBJ1-6	NA	NA	TGTGCCAGCAGTGAGGGCCTGACCTATAATTCACCCCTCCACTTT	CASSEGLTYNSPLHF
TRBV5-1	TRBJ1-2	NA	NA	TGCGCCAGCAGCTTGGTCCTCGGGGACGGCTACACCTTC	CASSLVLGDGYTF
TRBV4-1	TRBJ1-1	NA	NA	TGCGCCAGCAGCCAAGAAGGACAGCTCATGAACACTGAAGCTTTCTTT	CASSQEGQLMNTEAFF
TRBV5-5	TRBJ1-1	NA	TRBD1	TGTGCCAGCAGCCACCCTACAGGGGGGAGAGTGGGCACTGAAGCTTTCTTT	CASSHPTGGRVGTEAFF
TRBV27	TRBJ2-6	NA	TRBD2	TGTGCCAGCAGGACTAGCGGGGGGGTGAGTGGGGCCAACGTCCTGACTTTC	CASRTSGGVSGANVLTF
TRBV5-8	TRBJ1-1	NA	NA	TGTGCCAGCAGCTTGTCGCCTGAAGCTTTCTTT	CASSLSPEAFF